The text below deals with one TCR beta chain. The data are from a study of blood T cell repertoires in COVID-19. The data were produced by immunoSEQ multiplex PCR, yet TCRdb's version contains in-frame clones alone and is incomplete. Among around 170,000 clones listed, about 85% were seen once. The sequence was obtained from a man between 60 and 70 years old with acute or convalescent COVID-19. Sample: peripheral blood.

In DNA form, the CDR3 reads TGTGCCAGCAGCCCGACAGGAAAGAACACTGAAGCTTTCTTT. The encoded protein is CASSPTGKNTEAFF. This chain uses TRBV13 with TRBJ1-1; perhaps TRBD1 as D (6 bases). This CDR3 is built from 14 residues. V dropped 5 bases and J dropped 1 base, with 11 bases sitting between them. The germline gives CDR1 PRHDT, CDR2 FYEKMQ (reference sequence).